This TCR beta chain originates from a study of CD8+CD57+ T cells in acquired aplastic anemia. Study-level information: DNA per sorted CD4+ or CD8+ sample ranged roughly 0.18 to 30 ug, averaging around 3.2 ug. Study outcomes and limitations: Roughly 30 was the count of CD8+ CDR3 sequences that patients shared with controls. With respect to CD8+ Simpson's diversity, patients and controls did not differ significantly.

Before being chosen for sequencing, patients had shown CD8+CD57+ cell expansion by flow cytometry. Sampling of blood occurred while the patients had still received no therapy. Trimming removed 3 bases at V and 0 bases at J, with 9 bases between. Germline CDR1 and CDR2: MNHEY and SMNVEV (reference sequence). The CDR3 has 14 residues. This clonotype was seen ten or more times. What it binds is unknown. Researchers used genomic DNA as the template to profile TCR beta VDJ and CDR3. TCRdb recomputed calls from the reads with MiXCR, one row per CDR3 protein. The table includes fewer than 250,000 distinct CDR3 sequences, around 43% detected once.

Sequenced input: sorted CD4+, CD8+, or CD8+CD57+ T cells (not recorded which) from PBMCs. The rearrangement uses TRBV27 and TRBJ2-7; maybe TRBD1 (6 bases). The sequence was obtained from a human donor with aplastic anemia. The CDR3 sequence: CASSFGQTSYEQYF. The CDR3 DNA reads TGTGCCAGCAGTTTCGGACAGACCTCCTACGAGCAGTACTTC.